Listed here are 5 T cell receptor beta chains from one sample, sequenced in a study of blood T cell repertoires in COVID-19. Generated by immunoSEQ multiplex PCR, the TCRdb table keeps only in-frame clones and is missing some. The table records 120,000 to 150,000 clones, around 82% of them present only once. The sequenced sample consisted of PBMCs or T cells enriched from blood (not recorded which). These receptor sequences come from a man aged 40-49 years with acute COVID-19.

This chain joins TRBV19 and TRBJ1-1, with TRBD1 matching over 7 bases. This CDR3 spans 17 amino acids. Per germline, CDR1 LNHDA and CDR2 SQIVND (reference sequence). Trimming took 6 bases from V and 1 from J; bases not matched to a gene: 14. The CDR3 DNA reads TGTGCCAGTAGGACCTACAGGGGCGCGTCGAGGAACACTGAAGCTTTCTTT. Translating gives CASRTYRGASRNTEAFF.

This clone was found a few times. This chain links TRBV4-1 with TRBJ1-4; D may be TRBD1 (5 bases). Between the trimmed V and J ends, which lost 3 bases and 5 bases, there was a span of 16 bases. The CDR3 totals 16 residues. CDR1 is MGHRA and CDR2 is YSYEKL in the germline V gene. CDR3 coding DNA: TGCGCCAGCAGCCACGTACCGCCAGGGAACAATGAAAAACTGTTTTTT. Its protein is CASSHVPPGNNEKLFF.

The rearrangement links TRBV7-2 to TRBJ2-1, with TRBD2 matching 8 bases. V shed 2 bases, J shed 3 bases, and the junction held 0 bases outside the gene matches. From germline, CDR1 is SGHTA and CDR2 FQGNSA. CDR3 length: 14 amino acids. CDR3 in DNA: TGTGCCAGCAGCTTAAGCGGGAGCTACAATGAGCAGTTCTTC. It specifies CASSLSGSYNEQFF.

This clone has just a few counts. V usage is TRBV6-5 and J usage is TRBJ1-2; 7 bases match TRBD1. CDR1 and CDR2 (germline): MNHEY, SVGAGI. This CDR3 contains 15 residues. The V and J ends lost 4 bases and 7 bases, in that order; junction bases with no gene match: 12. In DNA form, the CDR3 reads TGTGCCAGCAGTTTCTCAACAGGGGCGTGGGCTGGCTACACCTTC. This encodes CASSFSTGAWAGYTF.

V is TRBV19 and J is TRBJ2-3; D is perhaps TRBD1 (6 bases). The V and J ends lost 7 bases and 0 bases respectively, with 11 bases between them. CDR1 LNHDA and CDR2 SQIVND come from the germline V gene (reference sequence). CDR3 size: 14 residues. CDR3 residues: CASNGQGSTDTQYF. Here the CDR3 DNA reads TGTGCCAGTAACGGGCAGGGGAGCACAGATACGCAGTATTTT. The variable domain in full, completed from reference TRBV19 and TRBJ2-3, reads DGGITQSPKYLFRKEGQNVTLSCEQNLNHDAMYWYRQDPGQGLRLIYYSQIVNDFQKGDIAEGYSVSREKKESFPLTVTSAQKNPTAFYLCASNGQGSTDTQYFGPGTRLTVL.